Shown below are 26 T cell receptor beta chains from a single sample sequenced in a study of immune evolution from preneoplasia to lung adenocarcinoma. Assay used: immunoSEQ multiplex PCR; TCRdb lists only in-frame clones, some missing. The sample comprises 7,500 to 10,000 clones, more than 75% of which are singletons, and roughly 3% rests with the top ten. The sample comprised FFPE invasive lung adenocarcinoma tissue. The receptors were gathered from an older person with invasive lung adenocarcinoma. Some clones in this sample may be carry-over from other donors' samples.

The V call is TRBV6-5, the J call TRBJ1-1; D is ambiguous. The CDR3 has 14 residues. The V end lost 9 bases, the J end lost 4 bases, and 18 bases lay between the germline ends. Germline values: CDR1 MNHEY, CDR2 SVGAGI. The CDR3 sequence is CASTSLFSGTEAFF. The DNA of the CDR3 is TGTGCCAGTACCTCACTCTTCAGCGGCACTGAAGCTTTCTTT.

The V call is TRBV5-1, the J call TRBJ2-5, with TRBD2 identical over 11 bases. CDR1 SGHRS and CDR2 YFSETQ come from the germline V gene. V was pared by 8 bases and J by 5 bases, with 8 bases of the junction left unmatched. This CDR3 spans 14 amino acids. CDR3 residues: CASRLAGGRETQYF. Written as DNA, the CDR3 is TGCGCCAGTCGCCTAGCGGGGGGCAGGGAGACCCAGTACTTC.

The V gene is TRBV2, the J gene TRBJ1-4; TRBD1 matches at 8 bases. Unmatched junction bases numbered 2, after V lost 6 bases and J lost 8 bases. The CDR3 is made up of 12 amino acids. CDR1 is SNHLY and CDR2 is FYNNEI in the germline V gene. As DNA, the CDR3 is TGTGCCAGCAGCGCAGGGGGCGAAAAACTGTTTTTT. Amino acid sequence: CASSAGGEKLFF.

This chain joins TRBV27 and TRBJ1-2, with TRBD1 matching 9 bases. Germline assignment: CDR1 MNHEY and CDR2 SMNVEV (reference sequence). Trimming removed 5 bases from V and 4 bases from J; junction bases left unmatched: 5. The CDR3 consists of 14 residues. The CDR3 is CASSAQQGAYGYTF. The CDR3 DNA reads TGTGCCAGCAGTGCCCAACAGGGGGCCTATGGCTACACCTTC.

V usage is TRBV5-6 and J usage is TRBJ1-1; TRBD1 agrees at 7 bases. The CDR3 totals 14 residues. The V and J ends lost 3 bases and 2 bases, in that order; junction bases with no gene match: 4. The germline V gene encodes CDR1 SGHDT and CDR2 YYEEEE. This CDR3 is CASSSTGTNTEAFF. CDR3 coding DNA: TGTGCCAGCAGCTCGACAGGGACTAACACTGAAGCTTTCTTT.

Turning to this clone: The same CDR3 arises from other DNA sequences in this sample as well. This chain uses TRBV27 with TRBJ2-7; 10 positions agree with TRBD1. After removal of 6 bases from V and 3 bases from J, the junction contained 5 bases not matched to a gene. The CDR3 has 14 residues. Germline V gene sequence: CDR1 MNHEY, CDR2 SMNVEV (reference sequence). In DNA, the CDR3 is TGTGCCAGCAGCCTTGGGGACAGGGGCTACGAGCAGTACTTC. Translating it yields CASSLGDRGYEQYF.

This chain links TRBV4-2 with TRBJ1-4, with a weak D call TRBD1 (6 bases). V gave up 3 bases and J gave up 5 bases, with 22 bases separating them. This CDR3 comprises 18 residues. CDR1 and CDR2 (germline): LGHNA, YNFKEQ. The CDR3 DNA reads TGTGCCAGCAGCCATAAGGCGACGGAAACAGGGATGAATGAAAAACTGTTTTTT. Translation: CASSHKATETGMNEKLFF.

The chain links TRBV7-9 to TRBJ2-5; 10 nucleotides agree with TRBD1. Germline CDR1 is SEHNR and CDR2 is FQNEAQ (reference sequence). V lost 5 bases and J lost 4; bases outside the gene matches: 7. This CDR3 has 15 amino acids. The CDR3 nucleotides read TGTGCCAGCAGCCCGCCTGGGACAGGGGTAGAGACCCAGTACTTC. Translated: CASSPPGTGVETQYF.

This clone has a handful of counts. The chain is built from TRBV10-3 and TRBJ2-5, with 13 bases fitting TRBD2. Germline V gene data show CDR1 as ENHRY and CDR2 as SYGVKD. Trimming removed 3 bases from V and 4 bases from J; junction bases left unmatched: 11. The CDR3 has 18 amino acids. CDR3: CAISEAGPGLAGRETQYF. DNA for the CDR3: TGTGCCATCAGTGAAGCGGGGCCGGGACTAGCGGGGAGAGAGACCCAGTACTTC.

The chain recombines TRBV2 with TRBJ1-4, with TRBD1 matching 11 bases. J gave up 8 bases and V 5 bases, and 7 bases lay outside the gene matches. The length of the CDR3 is 15 residues. Per germline, CDR1 SNHLY and CDR2 FYNNEI. CDR3 sequence (DNA): TGTGCCAGCAGTACAAGGACAGGGGGCGTAGAAAAACTGTTTTTT. It encodes CASSTRTGGVEKLFF.

The rearrangement uses TRBV19 and TRBJ1-1; D call uncertain. The germline CDR1 and CDR2 sequences are LNHDA and SQIVND (reference sequence). The CDR3 runs to 16 residues. V shed 3 bases and J shed 0 bases, with 14 bases lying between them. The CDR3 DNA reads as TGTGCCAGTAGTATCCGGGCAATCCCCTTGAACACTGAAGCTTTCTTT. As protein: CASSIRAIPLNTEAFF.

The count of this clone is one. The V call is TRBV9, the J call TRBJ1-5; TRBD1 is a possible D gene (5 bases). Germline CDR1 and CDR2: SGDLS and YYNGEE. This CDR3 spans 14 amino acids. V was cut by 2 bases and J by 4 bases, with 10 bases left in between. The CDR3, as DNA: TGTGCCAGCAGCGTTGGGTCAGGGAATCAGCCCCAGCATTTT. Translating gives CASSVGSGNQPQHF.

The V call is TRBV11-2, the J call TRBJ2-1, with TRBD1 as a possible D gene (6 bases). Trimming cost V 6 bases and J 4 bases, with 16 bases left between them. CDR1 and CDR2 (germline): SGHAT, FQNNGV. The CDR3 consists of 15 residues. The CDR3 sequence is CASRRQATSYNEQFF. As DNA, the CDR3 is TGTGCCAGCAGGCGACAGGCCACGTCGTACAATGAGCAGTTCTTC. The full variable domain, rest sourced from reference TRBV11-2 and TRBJ2-1, is EAGVAQSPRYKIIEKRQSVAFWCNPISGHATLYWYQQILGQGPKLLIQFQNNGVVDDSQLPKDRFSAERLKGVDSTLKIQPAKLEDSAVYLCASRRQATSYNEQFFGPGTRLTVL.

V is TRBV28 and J is TRBJ1-2; D is possibly TRBD1 (5 bases). CDR3 length: 13 amino acids. Per the germline V gene, CDR1 is MDHEN and CDR2 is SYDVKM. V lost 10 bases to trimming and J lost 1 base, with 13 bases between them. The CDR3 loop is CATQRGNNYGYTF. The DNA of the CDR3 is TGTGCCACCCAGAGGGGTAATAACTATGGCTACACCTTC.

The rearrangement links TRBV20-1 to TRBJ2-7, with D tentatively TRBD2 (5 bases). With 6 bases removed from V and 7 bases from J, the gap between germline ends came to 13 bases. Germline V CDR1 and CDR2: DFQATT, SNEGSKA (reference sequence). CDR3 size: 11 residues. The CDR3 spells CSAQRSGEQYF. The CDR3 nucleotides are TGCAGTGCCCAAAGATCGGGGGAGCAGTACTTC.

The genes are TRBV29-1 and TRBJ1-4, with no clear D. This CDR3 is 11 amino acids long. From germline, CDR1 is SQVTM and CDR2 ANQGSEA. The V end lost 0 bases, the J end lost 6 bases, and 2 bases lay between the germline ends. CDR3 sequence (DNA): TGCAGCGTTGAAGAGGATGAAAAACTGTTTTTT. Protein sequence: CSVEEDEKLFF.

This clone was seen more than once but under ten times. The chain uses TRBV11-3 and TRBJ1-1; no reliable D call. The CDR3 sequence is 13 residues long. V was trimmed by 0 bases and J by 5 bases, leaving 7 bases between them. From germline, CDR1 is SGHNT and CDR2 YENEEA. The CDR3 loop reads CASSLDVGTEAFF. Written as DNA, the CDR3 is TGTGCCAGCAGCTTAGATGTGGGGACTGAAGCTTTCTTT.

This clone was counted between two and nine times. The rearrangement joins TRBV4-1 to TRBJ2-7, with a possible D match to TRBD1 (5 bases). This CDR3 is built from 16 residues. Trimming cost V 4 bases and J 0 bases, with 16 bases left between them. Germline V gives CDR1 MGHRA, CDR2 YSYEKL. The CDR3 region is CASSPGHSLSSYEQYF. CDR3 sequence (DNA): TGCGCCAGCAGCCCTGGACACAGTCTGAGCTCCTACGAGCAGTACTTC.

The chain carries TRBV5-1 and TRBJ2-7; TRBD2 matches at 14 bases. Germline loops: CDR1 SGHRS, CDR2 YFSETQ. This CDR3 contains 15 residues. V trimming: 4 bases; J trimming: 6 bases; junction bases outside the gene matches: 6. The CDR3 DNA sequence: TGCGCCAGCAGCCAAGGGACTAGCGGGGGCGGCGAGCAGTACTTC. Amino acids: CASSQGTSGGGEQYF.

The chain couples TRBV30 to TRBJ1-2, with a tentative D call TRBD1 (6 bases). CDR1 is GTSNPN and CDR2 is SVGIG in the germline V gene (reference sequence). V was cut by 4 bases and J by 2 bases, with 14 bases left in between. CDR3 size: 14 residues. The CDR3 here is CAWMARGGNYGYTF. In DNA, the CDR3 is TGTGCCTGGATGGCGAGAGGGGGGAACTATGGCTACACCTTC.

This clone occurred once. This sequence joins TRBV28 and TRBJ1-1; perhaps TRBD1 as D (6 bases). Trimming cost V 3 bases and J 6 bases, with 8 bases left between them. The germline CDR1 and CDR2 sequences are MDHEN and SYDVKM. The CDR3 sequence is 12 residues long. The CDR3, as DNA: TGTGCCAGCAGTTTCGGACAGTCTGAAGCTTTCTTT. Translating it yields CASSFGQSEAFF.

The J gene is TRBJ1-5, the V gene TRBV20-1; D gene ambiguous. The CDR3 covers 11 residues. The germline V gene has CDR1 DFQATT and CDR2 SNEGSKA (reference sequence). Trimming took off 1 base at V and 11 bases at J, with 9 bases between the two ends. The CDR3 is CSARVAGTQHF. As DNA, the CDR3 is TGCAGTGCTAGAGTGGCGGGAACCCAGCATTTT.

This clone was counted between two and nine times. The V call is TRBV19, the J call TRBJ2-1; D is perhaps TRBD1 (6 bases). Germline values: CDR1 LNHDA, CDR2 SQIVND (reference sequence). Trimming shortened V by 6 bases and J by 2 bases, and 8 bases separated the two germline ends. This CDR3 contains 13 residues. The CDR3 bases are TGTGCCAGTAGAGGACAGACCTACAATGAGCAGTTCTTC. Translation gives CASRGQTYNEQFF.

Only one count was recorded for this clone. This rearrangement joins TRBV4-2 to TRBJ1-2; D is ambiguous. CDR1 is LGHNA, CDR2 YNFKEQ, per germline. Trimming stripped 3 bases from V and 5 bases from J, with 16 bases between. This CDR3 is 15 amino acids long. This CDR3 is CASSQGAGDPYGYTF. CDR3 in DNA: TGTGCCAGCAGCCAGGGCGCAGGCGACCCTTATGGCTACACCTTC.

J is TRBJ1-3 and V is TRBV6-5; D not resolved. The V gene's germline CDR1 is MNHEY and CDR2 SVGAGI. CDR3 length equals 14 residues. Trimming took off 0 bases at V and 3 bases at J, with 6 bases between the two ends. As DNA, the CDR3 is TGTGCCAGCAGTTACTCGACTCTTGGAAACACCATATATTTT. This gives the protein CASSYSTLGNTIYF.

About this clone: The germline gene is not matched at one end of the junction; a read error may be the cause. Here the CDR3 DNA reads TGTGCCAGCAATGAACTACAGGGGGTGGGAGAGACCCAGTACTTC. Translating it yields CASNELQGVGETQYF. The chain combines TRBV2 with TRBJ2-5; the match to TRBD1 covers 8 bases. Looked up from germline, CDR1 is SNHLY and CDR2 is FYNNEI. This CDR3 comprises 15 residues.